The present T cell receptor beta chain was sequenced within a study of T cell repertoires in cytomegalovirus infection. At the level of the study: Researchers turned to recently identified HLA-C-restricted CMV epitopes as well as well-studied HLA-B-restricted ones. Indicated by public TCR beta signatures were CMV infection and matching HLA type.

Regarding this clonotype: The target antigen is unknown.

TCRdb itself ran the reads through MiXCR, one entry per CDR3 protein. The sample has 600,000 to 700,000 distinct CDR3 sequences; around a third are singletons. Study-level points and caveats: Based on cumulative public TCR beta family frequency, carriers of CMV plus the relevant HLA were identified. The ex vivo response was dominated by HLA-C-restricted CMV-specific TCR beta clonotypes.

The germline V gene has CDR1 DFQATT and CDR2 SNEGSKA (reference sequence). Trimming stripped 0 bases from V and 1 base from J, with 8 bases between. CDR3 length equals 14 residues. The sequence derives from a human donor in good health (CMV status not recorded). Some clones in this sample may be carry-over from other donors' samples. This material consisted of cultured PBMCs, taken from culture after CMV antigen stimulation. The V and J genes are TRBV20-1 and TRBJ2-3, with D perhaps TRBD2 (6 bases). CDR3 coding DNA: TGCAGTGCTAGAGATCCGGGGGGCACAGATACGCAGTATTTT. As protein: CSARDPGGTDTQYF.